The 11 T cell receptor beta chains in this list originate from one sample, sequenced in a study of cytomegalovirus exposure and HLA in healthy donors. With 60 Vbeta and 13 Jbeta primers, the PCR was carried out. Only in-frame clones appear in the TCRdb table, and some are missing; sequencing was by immunoSEQ multiplex PCR. The data contain about 100,000 clones, more than 65% of them singletons. The sample consisted of PBMCs. All receptors derive from a woman between 18 and 30 years old in good health and CMV-seropositive.

The chain combines TRBV4-3 with TRBJ2-1; 13 bases are a match to TRBD2. CDR1 LGHNA and CDR2 YSLEER come from the germline V gene. The V gene end was trimmed by 0 bases and the J gene end by 8 bases; junction bases not matched to a gene: 10. This CDR3 has 18 residues. The CDR3 DNA reads as TGCGCCAGCAGCCAAGAAGATCCGCGGACTAGCGGGAGACATGAGCAGTTCTTC. This translates into CASSQEDPRTSGRHEQFF.

CDR3 nucleotides: TGTGCCAGCAGTGATATTAGCGGGAGGAGGTACAATGAGCAGTTCTTC. Protein: CASSDISGRRYNEQFF. The J gene is TRBJ2-1, the V gene TRBV25-1; 10 bases fit TRBD2. Germline V lookup: CDR1 MGHDK, CDR2 SYGVNS. The CDR3 totals 16 residues. The junction had 6 bases not matched to a gene; V was cut back by 3 bases and J by 4 bases.

This clone was recorded once. The chain carries TRBV27 and TRBJ2-6; D might be TRBD1 (6 bases). The CDR3 has 17 residues. The germline V gene has CDR1 MNHEY and CDR2 SMNVEV (reference sequence). V lost 6 bases and J 0 bases, leaving 15 bases between the germline ends. The CDR3 region is CASRHREYVSGANVLTF. CDR3 coding DNA: TGTGCCAGCAGACACAGGGAATATGTCTCTGGGGCCAACGTCCTGACTTTC.

Points on this clone: At one of its ends the junction is not consistent with the germline gene, which may arise from a read error. The J gene is TRBJ1-4, the V gene TRBV30, with 9 bases aligning to TRBD1. Germline V gene data show CDR1 as GTSNPN and CDR2 as SVGIG (reference sequence). The CDR3 has 12 residues. The CDR3 coding sequence is TGTGCCTGGAGTGCACTAACAGGGGGCCGACGTTTT. Its translation: CAWSALTGGRRF. The full variable domain, rest sourced from reference TRBV30 and TRBJ1-4, is SQTIHQWPATLVQPVGSPLSLECTVEGTSNPNLYWYRQAAGRGLQLLFYSVGIGQISSEVPQNLSASRPQDRQFILSSKKLLLSDSGFYLCAWSALTGGRRFGSGTQLSVL.

The chain couples TRBV10-3 to TRBJ1-2; D unclear. Per germline, CDR1 ENHRY and CDR2 SYGVKD. Trimming removed 1 base from V and 5 bases from J, with 8 bases in between. The CDR3 totals 13 residues. DNA for the CDR3: TGTGCCATCAGTGAGTTCGGAGGTTATGGCTACACCTTC. This codes for CAISEFGGYGYTF.

This clone was picked up a small number of times. The chain has TRBV19 and TRBJ2-7; a weak D match, TRBD1 (6 bases). The CDR3 has 14 residues. V shed 5 bases and J shed 3 bases, with 14 bases lying between them. CDR1 and CDR2 (germline): LNHDA, SQIVND (reference sequence). DNA of the CDR3: TGTGCCAGTAGTCTCCCAGGGACAATCTACGAGCAGTACTTC. It translates to CASSLPGTIYEQYF. Filled out from reference TRBV19 and TRBJ2-7, the complete variable domain reads DGGITQSPKYLFRKEGQNVTLSCEQNLNHDAMYWYRQDPGQGLRLIYYSQIVNDFQKGDIAEGYSVSREKKESFPLTVTSAQKNPTAFYLCASSLPGTIYEQYFGPGTRLTVT.

The chain couples TRBV5-1 to TRBJ1-2; TRBD1 matches 7 bases. V shed 3 bases, J shed 10 bases, and the junction held 9 bases outside the gene matches. Germline V CDR1 and CDR2: SGHRS, YFSETQ. CDR3 length: 13 residues. The CDR3 spells CASSSRQGGDYTF. CDR3 DNA: TGCGCCAGCAGCTCTCGACAGGGTGGAGACTACACCTTC.

The rearrangement links TRBV6-5 to TRBJ2-2; the D gene is possibly TRBD1 (6 bases). The CDR3 sequence is 13 residues long. Trimming removed 6 bases from V and 3 bases from J, with 8 bases in between. Germline lookup yields CDR1 MNHEY and CDR2 SVGAGI. Here the CDR3 reads CASSHRDTGELFF. CDR3 DNA sequence: TGTGCCAGCAGCCACAGGGACACCGGGGAGCTGTTTTTT.

The chain uses TRBV6-5 and TRBJ2-1; 10 bases align to TRBD2. Germline CDR1 MNHEY, CDR2 SVGAGI. CDR3 length equals 15 residues. V lost 4 bases, J lost 3 bases, and 3 bases stayed unmatched. The CDR3 sequence: CASSFRTSGYNEQFF. The CDR3, as DNA: TGTGCCAGCAGTTTCAGGACTAGCGGCTACAATGAGCAGTTCTTC.

The genes are TRBV7-2 and TRBJ2-4; D not resolved. The CDR3 runs to 13 residues. Germline CDR1 is SGHTA and CDR2 is FQGNSA. V was clipped by 6 bases and J by 0 bases, with 6 bases between them. The CDR3 DNA reads TGTGCCAGCAGGAACATAGCCAAAAACATTCAGTACTTC. Protein sequence: CASRNIAKNIQYF.

As regards this clone: At one end the junction does not follow the germline gene, possibly because of a read error. This chain uses TRBV7-6 with TRBJ2-1, with TRBD2 identical over 9 bases. Germline assignment: CDR1 SGHVS and CDR2 FNYEAQ. This CDR3 has 21 residues. This chain's CDR3 is CASSLVGTGRLADPSYNEQLF. The CDR3 DNA reads as TGTGCCAGCAGCTTAGTAGGAACCGGGAGACTAGCGGACCCATCCTACAATGAGCAGCTCTTC. Using reference TRBV7-6 and TRBJ2-1 for the parts outside the CDR3, the full variable domain is GAGVSQSPRYKVTKRGQDVALRCDPISGHVSLYWYRQALGQGPEFLTYFNYEAQQDKSGLPNDRFSAERPEGSISTLTIQRTEQRDSAMYRCASSLVGTGRLADPSYNEQLFGPGTRLTVL.